The 10 T cell receptor beta chains below all came from one sample that was sequenced in a study of T-cell reconstitution after alpha-beta-depleted transplantation in children. During its preparation, the TCRbeta library received unique molecular identifiers. One entry per CDR3 protein results from TCRdb running MiXCR on the PCR reads. The data hold about 600,000 distinct CDR3 sequences, with 10% observed a single time. The sequenced sample was PBMCs from the stem cell graft donor, obtained from the stem cell graft. All receptors derive from a human donor who donated a stem cell graft to a child with acute myeloid leukemia.

This clonotype was found many times. The genes are TRBV7-2 and TRBJ2-1; unclear D gene. Between the trimmed V and J ends, which lost 5 bases and 8 bases, there was a span of 13 bases. There are 13 residues in the CDR3. Germline V gene sequence: CDR1 SGHTA, CDR2 FQGNSA. CDR3 region: CASSPKYGDEQFF. The CDR3, as DNA: TGTGCCAGCAGCCCGAAATATGGGGATGAGCAGTTCTTC.

This clonotype occurred many times. The chain uses TRBV5-1 and TRBJ2-1; TRBD2 agrees at 10 bases. The CDR3 is 19 amino acids. V trimming: 3 bases; J trimming: 0 bases; junction bases outside the gene matches: 12. CDR1 and CDR2 (germline): SGHRS, YFSETQ. The CDR3 is CASSSSTTSGISSYNEQFF. DNA of the CDR3: TGCGCCAGCAGCTCGAGCACCACTAGCGGGATAAGCTCCTACAATGAGCAGTTCTTC.

The CDR3 DNA reads as TGTGCCAGTACCCGACAGGGTCCTCCCTACAATGAGCAGTTCTTC. Translated: CASTRQGPPYNEQFF. J is TRBJ2-1 and V is TRBV19, with 7 positions matching TRBD1. J gave up 2 bases and V 7 bases, and 8 bases lay outside the gene matches. The CDR3 contains 15 residues. Germline CDR1 LNHDA, CDR2 SQIVND (reference sequence).

The rearrangement links TRBV29-1 to TRBJ2-7; TRBD1 aligns across 12 bases. The junction had 11 bases not matched to a gene; V was cut back by 7 bases and J by 4 bases. The V gene's germline CDR1 is SQVTM and CDR2 ANQGSEA. The CDR3 sequence is 15 residues long. Written as DNA, the CDR3 is TGCAGCGCCTCGTCCGGGACAGGGGGCGTTTACGAGCAGTACTTC. Its protein product is CSASSGTGGVYEQYF.

V usage is TRBV20-1 and J usage is TRBJ1-5; perhaps TRBD1 as D (5 bases). Trimming took off 1 base at V and 0 bases at J, with 7 bases between the two ends. The CDR3 extends over 14 amino acids. Germline CDR1 is DFQATT and CDR2 is SNEGSKA (reference sequence). CDR3 nucleotides: TGCAGTGCTAGAGGACAGCTTAGCAATCAGCCCCAGCATTTT. Translated: CSARGQLSNQPQHF.

This clonotype has just a few counts. The gene calls are TRBV18 and TRBJ2-4; 16 bases line up with TRBD2. The V and J ends lost 3 bases and 3 bases, in that order; junction bases with no gene match: 2. Germline assignment: CDR1 KGHSH and CDR2 LQKENI. CDR3 length equals 17 residues. The CDR3 reads CASSPGLAGGDKNIQYF. The CDR3, as DNA: TGTGCCAGCTCACCGGGACTAGCGGGAGGGGACAAAAACATTCAGTACTTC. Using reference TRBV18 and TRBJ2-4 for the parts outside the CDR3, the full variable domain is NAGVMQNPRHLVRRRGQEARLRCSPMKGHSHVYWYRQLPEEGLKFMVYLQKENIIDESGMPKERFSAEFPKEGPSILRIQQVVRGDSAAYFCASSPGLAGGDKNIQYFGAGTRLSVL.

This clonotype was counted only a few times. The rearrangement uses TRBV15 and TRBJ2-1; D may be TRBD1 or TRBD2 (7 bases each). The V end was cut by 3 bases, the J end by 4 bases, with 13 bases between. Germline CDR1 LNHNV, CDR2 YYDKDF (reference sequence). CDR3 length equals 15 residues. CDR3 residues: CATSRPGGEYNEQFF. CDR3 bases: TGTGCCACCAGCAGGCCAGGGGGGGAGTACAATGAGCAGTTCTTC. Together with reference TRBV15 and TRBJ2-1, the CDR3 gives the full variable domain: DAMVIQNPRYQVTQFGKPVTLSCSQTLNHNVMYWYQQKSSQAPKLLFHYYDKDFNNEADTPDNFQSRRPNTSFCFLDIRSPGLGDTAMYLCATSRPGGEYNEQFFGPGTRLTVL.

This clonotype was recorded many times. The rearrangement uses TRBV5-1 and TRBJ2-2; no firm D call. The germline gives CDR1 SGHRS, CDR2 YFSETQ. The ends were cut back, 2 bases at V and 0 bases at J, with 5 bases in the middle. This CDR3 has 14 residues. The CDR3 region is CASSFASNTGELFF. Written as DNA, the CDR3 is TGCGCCAGCAGCTTTGCATCGAACACCGGGGAGCTGTTTTTT.

This clonotype has at least ten counts. V gene TRBV30 combines with J gene TRBJ2-3; D unresolved. Trimming removed 2 bases at V and 1 base at J, with 4 bases between. The CDR3 consists of 12 residues. Germline CDR1 and CDR2: GTSNPN and SVGIG (reference sequence). The CDR3 is CAWSSGTDTQYF. The CDR3 nucleotides are TGTGCCTGGAGTTCGGGCACAGATACGCAGTATTTT.

The rearrangement links TRBV18 to TRBJ2-5; TRBD2 matches at 8 bases. The CDR3 contains 14 residues. Germline V lookup: CDR1 KGHSH, CDR2 LQKENI. Trimming took 10 bases from V and 0 from J; bases not matched to a gene: 7. The CDR3 is CATTPGLDQETQYF. CDR3 sequence (DNA): TGTGCCACGACTCCGGGACTAGACCAAGAGACCCAGTACTTC.